The 5 T cell receptor beta chains below come from one sample, sequenced in a study of OX40 agonist ivuxolimab in advanced cancers. Library construction relied on the immunoSEQ multiplex PCR assay. TCRdb carries this immuneACCESS record with in-frame sequences only. Its versions omit some clonotypes, under half of them owing to an unresolved V gene in the studies checked, with the rest unexplained. Within this sample are approximately 60,000 clones, with around 93% of them counted one time only. The ten most abundant clones make up about 13% of the sample. Sequenced here: CD4+ or CD8+ T cells sorted from blood, sampled in a trial of the OX40 agonist ivuxolimab. Receptor source: an adult with an advanced solid tumor such as melanoma, head and neck, liver or kidney cancer.

The chain recombines TRBV4-2 with TRBJ2-5; TRBD2 aligns across 7 bases. Germline assignment: CDR1 LGHNA and CDR2 YNFKEQ. The CDR3 runs 17 residues. V was clipped by 1 base and J by 2 bases; unmatched bases: 10. For the CDR3, the DNA is TGTGCCAGCAGCCAAGTAAGTGAACGGGAGGAACAAGAGACCCAGTACTTC. Encoded protein: CASSQVSEREEQETQYF.

In this sample, this clone turned up once. The rearrangement joins TRBV10-3 to TRBJ2-5, with 12 bases lining up with TRBD2. CDR1 is ENHRY, CDR2 SYGVKD, per germline. The CDR3 is 19 amino acids. V trimming: 2 bases; J trimming: 1 base; junction bases outside the gene matches: 11. CDR3 nucleotide sequence: TGTGCCATCAGTGAGGAACTAGCGGGAGGACCCATCTCCCAAGAGACCCAGTACTTC. It encodes CAISEELAGGPISQETQYF.

The chain is built from TRBV27 and TRBJ2-3; 10 bases are a match to TRBD2. The CDR3 length is 17 residues. The germline V gene encodes CDR1 MNHEY and CDR2 SMNVEV (reference sequence). Trimming removed 5 bases from V and 0 bases from J; junction bases left unmatched: 8. The CDR3: CASSTHLAGASTDTQYF. CDR3 in DNA: TGTGCCAGCAGTACGCACCTAGCGGGAGCTAGCACAGATACGCAGTATTTT.

The chain employs TRBV5-6 and TRBJ2-1; 12 bases agree with TRBD2. The CDR3 has 16 residues. Germline CDR1 and CDR2: SGHDT and YYEEEE. The V and J ends lost 3 bases and 9 bases, in that order; junction bases with no gene match: 10. As DNA, the CDR3 is TGTGCCAGCAGCTCAGTCAGGACTAGCGGGAAGGTTGAGCAGTTCTTC. It is translated as CASSSVRTSGKVEQFF.

This chain links TRBV7-9 with TRBJ2-3; D is unresolved. Trimming left V 5 bases short and J 2 bases short, with 5 bases between. This CDR3 spans 12 amino acids. CDR1 is SEHNR and CDR2 is FQNEAQ in the germline V gene (reference sequence). The CDR3 region is CASSLYTDTQYF. The CDR3 coding sequence is TGTGCCAGCAGCCTTTACACAGATACGCAGTATTTT.